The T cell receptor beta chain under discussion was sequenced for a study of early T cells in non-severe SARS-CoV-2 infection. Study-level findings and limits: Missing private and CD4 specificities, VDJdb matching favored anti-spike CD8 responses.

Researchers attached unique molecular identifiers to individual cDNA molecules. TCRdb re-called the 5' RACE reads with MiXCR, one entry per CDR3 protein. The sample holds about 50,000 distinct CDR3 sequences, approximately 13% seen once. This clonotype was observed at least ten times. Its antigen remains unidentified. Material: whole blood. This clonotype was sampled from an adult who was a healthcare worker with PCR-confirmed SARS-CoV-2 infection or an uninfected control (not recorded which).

The DNA of the CDR3 is TGCAGCGTTGGAGGGACAGGAGGAGATCAGCCCCAGCATTTT. It yields the protein CSVGGTGGDQPQHF. The V and J genes are TRBV29-1 and TRBJ1-5; 8 nucleotides agree with TRBD1. Germline trimming cut 4 bases from V and 5 bases from J; bases unmatched to any gene: 7. This CDR3 is 14 amino acids long. The V gene's germline CDR1 is SQVTM and CDR2 ANQGSEA.